This T cell receptor beta chain was identified during a study of blood T cell repertoires in COVID-19. As processed by the authors: Estimation of nucleated cell counts was performed using reference gene primer amplification. Some clones are missing from TCRdb's copy, which holds only in-frame ones; the method was immunoSEQ multiplex PCR. V, J and clone size reflect that table, while D and trimming were determined from the DNA. The sample records 150,000 to 200,000 clones, around nine tenths being singletons. The CDR3 loop spans 14 amino acids. CDR1 and CDR2 from the germline V gene are MRHNA and SNTAGT. Losses at the gene ends were 0 bases for V and 6 bases for J; bases not matched to a gene: 2. This clone showed up many times.

The V and J genes are TRBV6-4 and TRBJ2-1; TRBD2 matches at 7 bases. The clonotype originates from a woman aged 18-35 years who had recovered from COVID-19. The sequencing sample was made of peripheral blood. DNA of the CDR3: TGTGCCAGCAGTGACTCGGGAGGGGCCAATGAGCAGTTCTTC. Protein sequence: CASSDSGGANEQFF.